What follows are 24 T cell receptor beta chains derived from one specimen sequenced in a study of cytomegalovirus exposure and HLA in healthy donors. Use of 60 Vbeta and 13 Jbeta primers characterized the PCR. Repertoires were generated with immunoSEQ multiplex PCR, while TCRdb's copy carries only in-frame clones and drops some. The sample lists 200,000 to 250,000 clones; approximately 83% were seen once. Sequencing was done on a sample of PBMCs. The receptors originated from a girl aged 10-17 years in good health and CMV-seronegative.

The chain recombines TRBV7-8 with TRBJ2-2; TRBD1 matches at 9 bases. The CDR3 length is 16 residues. After removal of 2 bases from V and 3 bases from J, the junction contained 4 bases not matched to a gene. The germline V gene encodes CDR1 SGHVS and CDR2 FQNEAQ. The CDR3 is CASSLRDREYTGELFF. The CDR3 DNA reads TGTGCCAGCAGCTTAAGGGACAGGGAATACACCGGGGAGCTGTTTTTT. Using reference TRBV7-8 and TRBJ2-2 for the parts outside the CDR3, the full variable domain is GAGVSQSPRYKVAKRGQDVALRCDPISGHVSLFWYQQALGQGPEFLTYFQNEAQLDKSGLPSDRFFAERPEGSVSTLKIQRTQQEDSAVYLCASSLRDREYTGELFFGEGSRLTVL.

This clone appeared a few times. The genes are TRBV7-9 and TRBJ1-1; no clear D gene. V was clipped by 7 bases and J by 0 bases, with 6 bases between them. Germline V gene sequence: CDR1 SEHNR, CDR2 FQNEAQ (reference sequence). The length of the CDR3 is 12 residues. In nucleotides, the CDR3 is TGTGCCAGCATAAAATTGAACACTGAAGCTTTCTTT. Residues: CASIKLNTEAFF.

This clone has a handful of counts. The rearrangement joins TRBV2 to TRBJ1-1; 10 bases map to TRBD1. The CDR3 length is 13 residues. Germline lookup yields CDR1 SNHLY and CDR2 FYNNEI. The V gene end was trimmed by 6 bases and the J gene end by 6 bases; junction bases not matched to a gene: 4. The CDR3 loop is CASRLTGGPEAFF. The DNA of the CDR3 is TGTGCCAGCAGGTTGACAGGGGGCCCTGAAGCTTTCTTT.

Notes on this clone: The identical CDR3 is also encoded by other nucleotide sequences in the sample. The chain is built from TRBV4-2 and TRBJ1-5; D might be TRBD1 (6 bases). This CDR3 spans 16 amino acids. Germline lookup yields CDR1 LGHNA and CDR2 YNFKEQ. V was pared by 0 bases and J by 6 bases, with 15 bases between. DNA for the CDR3: TGTGCCAGCAGCCAAGATGGAGGACAAGGGGGTCAGCCCCAGCATTTT. Residues: CASSQDGGQGGQPQHF.

The chain uses TRBV27 and TRBJ1-5, with 9 bases fitting TRBD1. CDR1 and CDR2 from the germline V gene are MNHEY and SMNVEV (reference sequence). With 7 bases clipped from V and 4 bases from J, the junction kept 5 bases outside the gene matches. This CDR3 contains 14 residues. This CDR3 is CASKPGQGNQPQHF. The CDR3, as DNA: TGTGCCAGCAAACCGGGACAGGGAAATCAGCCCCAGCATTTT.

The genes are TRBV4-2 and TRBJ2-7; weak D call: TRBD2 (8 bases). The CDR3 is 16 amino acids. The ends were cut back, 0 bases at V and 2 bases at J, with 14 bases in the middle. Per the germline V gene, CDR1 is LGHNA and CDR2 is YNFKEQ. The CDR3 DNA follows: TGTGCCAGCAGCCAAGATAGCGGGACAGCCACCTACGAGCAGTACTTC. Its protein is CASSQDSGTATYEQYF.

A few counts support this clone. J is TRBJ2-1 and V is TRBV28, with 8 bases aligning to TRBD1. CDR3 size: 16 residues. Germline lookup yields CDR1 MDHEN and CDR2 SYDVKM. V shed 6 bases, J shed 5 bases, and the junction held 12 bases outside the gene matches. The CDR3 DNA follows: TGTGCCAGCAGGAAACGACAGGGGCGGGTTGACAATGAGCAGTTCTTC. Translated: CASRKRQGRVDNEQFF.

The rearrangement uses TRBV6-5 and TRBJ2-7, with 7 bases that match TRBD1. V was pared by 4 bases and J by 2 bases, with 8 bases of the junction left unmatched. CDR1 and CDR2 (germline): MNHEY, SVGAGI. CDR3 length: 15 amino acids. The chain's CDR3 is CASSSPPTGTYEQYF. Written as DNA, the CDR3 is TGTGCCAGCAGTTCCCCACCGACAGGGACCTACGAGCAGTACTTC.

This chain uses TRBV30 with TRBJ2-2, with TRBD2 identical over 8 bases. CDR3 size: 12 residues. From germline, CDR1 is GTSNPN and CDR2 SVGIG (reference sequence). Unmatched junction bases numbered 4, after V lost 3 bases and J lost 10 bases. CDR3 nucleotides: TGTGCCTGGAGGGGGACTAGTTTGGAGCTGTTTTTT. Protein: CAWRGTSLELFF.

V is TRBV7-9 and J is TRBJ2-1; the match to TRBD1 covers 7 bases. In germline, CDR1 is SEHNR, CDR2 FQNEAQ (reference sequence). Trimming removed 5 bases from V and 5 bases from J; junction bases left unmatched: 9. The CDR3 is 15 residues long. Written as DNA, the CDR3 is TGTGCCAGCAGCGAACGACAGGGATTAAACAATGAGCAGTTCTTC. It codes for CASSERQGLNNEQFF.

The V and J genes are TRBV5-1 and TRBJ2-2; TRBD1 is a possible D gene (5 bases). V was cut by 0 bases and J by 3 bases, with 9 bases left in between. CDR1 and CDR2 (germline): SGHRS, YFSETQ. CDR3 length: 15 residues. Here the CDR3 DNA reads TGCGCCAGCAGCTTGGCCGACAGATACACCGGGGAGCTGTTTTTT. It is translated as CASSLADRYTGELFF.

V is TRBV7-3 and J is TRBJ2-5; possible D gene TRBD2, 6 bases. The V gene's germline CDR1 is SGHTA and CDR2 FQGTGA. V lost 2 bases to trimming and J lost 5 bases, with 18 bases between them. The CDR3 covers 16 residues. CDR3: CASSLRGGRGRETQYF. CDR3 DNA: TGTGCCAGCAGCTTACGTGGAGGCCGGGGGAGGGAGACCCAGTACTTC.

The V gene is TRBV29-1, the J gene TRBJ2-6; D unclear. V was trimmed by 6 bases and J by 0 bases, leaving 9 bases between them. This CDR3 region has 14 residues. Germline CDR1 reads SQVTM; CDR2 reads ANQGSEA. The CDR3 nucleotides read TGCAGCGTCACTAAGAGCTCTGGGGCCAACGTCCTGACTTTC. It codes for CSVTKSSGANVLTF.

This clone was detected once. This chain connects TRBV4-3 to TRBJ2-1, with a weak D call TRBD2 (5 bases). V was pared by 2 bases and J by 6 bases, with 17 bases between. There are 16 residues in the CDR3. The germline gives CDR1 LGHNA, CDR2 YSLEER. The CDR3 DNA reads TGCGCCAGCAGCCAACCAGGATCAACTAGGGCCAATGAGCAGTTCTTC. Its protein is CASSQPGSTRANEQFF.

The chain links TRBV5-1 to TRBJ2-1; TRBD2 aligns across 8 bases. This CDR3 is 15 amino acids long. The V segment lost 0 bases and the J segment 8 bases; nucleotides outside the gene matches: 7. Germline lookup yields CDR1 SGHRS and CDR2 YFSETQ. The CDR3 DNA reads as TGCGCCAGCAGCTTGGCCCGGGGGGGCGTTTATGAGCAGTTCTTC. This codes for CASSLARGGVYEQFF.

The J gene is TRBJ1-3, the V gene TRBV11-2; D is ambiguous. This CDR3 contains 14 residues. V dropped 2 bases and J dropped 0 bases, with 5 bases sitting between them. Germline CDR1 is SGHAT and CDR2 is FQNNGV. The DNA of the CDR3 is TGTGCCAGCAGCTTAACAATCTCTGGAAACACCATATATTTT. Its translation: CASSLTISGNTIYF.

This clone showed up just a few times. V is TRBV6-6 and J is TRBJ2-7, with 8 bases identical to TRBD1. CDR3 length: 15 amino acids. Germline CDR1 reads MNHNY; CDR2 reads SVGAGI (reference sequence). V shed 4 bases, J shed 4 bases, and the junction held 9 bases outside the gene matches. The CDR3 loop is CASSSSSTGAYEQYF. The CDR3 coding sequence is TGTGCCAGCAGTTCCTCTTCGACAGGGGCGTACGAGCAGTACTTC.

There are a few counts of this clone. The chain uses TRBV4-3 and TRBJ2-3; a weak D match, TRBD1 (6 bases). The germline V and J ends were trimmed by 1 base and 1 base, with 18 bases remaining between them. The CDR3 spans 18 residues. The V gene's germline CDR1 is LGHNA and CDR2 YSLEER. CDR3 residues: CASSQAPRGTQRTDTQYF. CDR3 DNA sequence: TGCGCCAGCAGCCAAGCTCCGAGGGGGACACAACGCACAGATACGCAGTATTTT.

The chain joins TRBV7-9 to TRBJ2-7, with 12 bases matching TRBD2. This CDR3 region has 16 residues. Germline V gene sequence: CDR1 SEHNR, CDR2 FQNEAQ (reference sequence). The junction had 11 bases not matched to a gene; V was cut back by 6 bases and J by 5 bases. The CDR3 coding sequence is TGTGCCAGCAGTACGACTAGCGGGGGTACCTGGGACGAGCAGTACTTC. This translates into CASSTTSGGTWDEQYF.

The chain has TRBV30 and TRBJ1-5, with 9 bases aligning to TRBD1. Germline CDR1 GTSNPN, CDR2 SVGIG (reference sequence). With 6 bases clipped from V and 6 bases from J, the junction kept 6 bases outside the gene matches. The CDR3 extends over 13 amino acids. CDR3 sequence reads: CACQQGAGQPQHF. The CDR3 DNA reads TGTGCCTGTCAACAGGGGGCTGGTCAGCCCCAGCATTTT.

J is TRBJ1-2 and V is TRBV28; 10 bases map to TRBD1. This CDR3 contains 12 residues. Trimming cost V 10 bases and J 11 bases; bases outside gene matches: 10. Germline V CDR1 and CDR2: MDHEN, SYDVKM. CDR3 in amino acids: CATSTGGESYTF. Here the CDR3 DNA reads TGTGCCACTTCGACAGGGGGCGAGTCGTACACCTTC.

The chain is built from TRBV5-1 and TRBJ2-7, with 7 bases aligning to TRBD1. Germline CDR1 and CDR2: SGHRS and YFSETQ. Unmatched junction bases numbered 6, after V lost 3 bases and J lost 6 bases. The CDR3 length is 13 residues. The CDR3 loop reads CASSSITGVEQYF. The CDR3 DNA reads TGCGCCAGCAGCTCAATTACAGGGGTCGAGCAGTACTTC.

V gene TRBV5-1 combines with J gene TRBJ1-2; D perhaps matches TRBD1 (5 bases). The CDR3 is made up of 15 amino acids. Per the germline V gene, CDR1 is SGHRS and CDR2 is YFSETQ. V was pared by 0 bases and J by 3 bases, with 12 bases between. The CDR3 DNA reads TGCGCCAGCAGCTTGGCCGGGGGGAGCTACTATGGCTACACCTTC. This sequence encodes CASSLAGGSYYGYTF.

This chain links TRBV6-5 with TRBJ2-5; D is perhaps TRBD2 (6 bases). CDR3 size: 13 residues. From germline, CDR1 is MNHEY and CDR2 SVGAGI. V was clipped by 5 bases and J by 5 bases, with 12 bases between them. CDR3 sequence reads: CASSGTFRETQYF. DNA of the CDR3: TGTGCCAGCAGTGGGACTTTCCGGGAGACCCAGTACTTC.